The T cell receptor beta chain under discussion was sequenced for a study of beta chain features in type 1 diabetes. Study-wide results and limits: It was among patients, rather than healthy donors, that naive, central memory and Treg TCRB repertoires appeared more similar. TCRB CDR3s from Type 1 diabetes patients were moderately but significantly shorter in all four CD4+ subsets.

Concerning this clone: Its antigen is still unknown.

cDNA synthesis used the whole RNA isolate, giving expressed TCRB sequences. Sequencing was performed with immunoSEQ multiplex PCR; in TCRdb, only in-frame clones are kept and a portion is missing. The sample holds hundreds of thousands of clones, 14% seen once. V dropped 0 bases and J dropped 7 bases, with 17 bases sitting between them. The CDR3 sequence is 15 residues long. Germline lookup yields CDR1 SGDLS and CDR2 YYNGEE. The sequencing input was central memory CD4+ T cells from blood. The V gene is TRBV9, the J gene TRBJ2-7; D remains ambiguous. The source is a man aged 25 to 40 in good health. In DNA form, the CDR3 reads TGTGCCAGCAGCGTAGCGGCCCAGCCCCCCTCGGAGCAGTACTTC. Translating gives CASSVAAQPPSEQYF.